This TCR beta chain comes out of a study of PD-L1 blockade in urothelial cancer. V lost 0 bases, J lost 7 bases, and 12 bases lay in between. CDR3 length: 14 residues. CDR1 is MNHNY and CDR2 is SVGAGI in the germline V gene (reference sequence). TCRdb's table, derived via immunoSEQ multiplex PCR, lists solely in-frame clones and lacks some. This sample has tens of thousands of clones, with under 95% found just once. As to time point: peripheral blood 6 weeks after treatment start. The clonotype originates from a man between 65 and 85 years old with urothelial cancer. The sample in question was PBMCs, obtained around atezolizumab (anti-PD-L1) treatment. The chain joins TRBV6-6 to TRBJ1-2; D gene uncertain. In DNA, the CDR3 is TGTGCCAGCAGTTACTCGACCCCCGAGGCTGGCTACACCTTC. This translates into CASSYSTPEAGYTF.